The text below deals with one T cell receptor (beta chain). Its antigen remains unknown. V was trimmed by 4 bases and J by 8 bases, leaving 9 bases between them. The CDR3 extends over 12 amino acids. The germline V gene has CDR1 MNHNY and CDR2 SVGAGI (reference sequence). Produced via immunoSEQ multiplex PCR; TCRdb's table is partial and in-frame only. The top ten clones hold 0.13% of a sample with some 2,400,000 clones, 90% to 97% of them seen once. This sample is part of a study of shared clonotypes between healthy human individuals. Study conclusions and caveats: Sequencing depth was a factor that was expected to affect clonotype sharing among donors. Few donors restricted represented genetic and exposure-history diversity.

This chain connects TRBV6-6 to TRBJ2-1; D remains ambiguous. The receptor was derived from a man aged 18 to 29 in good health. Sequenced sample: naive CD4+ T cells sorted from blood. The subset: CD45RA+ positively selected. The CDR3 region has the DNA TGTGCCAGCAGTTGGGGTCCAGATGAGCAGTTCTTC. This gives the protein CASSWGPDEQFF.